This T cell receptor (beta chain) is from a study of human T cells and chemical hapten exposure. From the RACE reads, TCRdb called clonotypes with MiXCR, one entry per CDR3 protein. Here the sample spans roughly 200,000 distinct CDR3 sequences, 24% being singletons. Regarding time point: patch test 3, about 24 weeks after DPC sensitization. Treatment described: therapeutic diphenylcyclopropenone sensitization with weekly scalp DPC. Blood collection happened ahead of applying each patch test. The CDR3 has 13 residues. The ends were cut back, 6 bases at V and 5 bases at J, with 10 bases in the middle. In germline, CDR1 is MNHEY, CDR2 SMNVEV (reference sequence).

The receptor's source is a middle-aged woman with alopecia areata. Some clones in this sample may be carry-over from other donors' samples. Material: whole blood, obtained in connection with sensitization to the hapten diphenylcyclopropenone (DPC). This chain joins TRBV27 and TRBJ1-4; perhaps TRBD1 as D (5 bases). The DNA for the CDR3 is TGTGCCAGCAGCCGGGACCGGAATGAAAAACTGTTTTTT. Translating gives CASSRDRNEKLFF.